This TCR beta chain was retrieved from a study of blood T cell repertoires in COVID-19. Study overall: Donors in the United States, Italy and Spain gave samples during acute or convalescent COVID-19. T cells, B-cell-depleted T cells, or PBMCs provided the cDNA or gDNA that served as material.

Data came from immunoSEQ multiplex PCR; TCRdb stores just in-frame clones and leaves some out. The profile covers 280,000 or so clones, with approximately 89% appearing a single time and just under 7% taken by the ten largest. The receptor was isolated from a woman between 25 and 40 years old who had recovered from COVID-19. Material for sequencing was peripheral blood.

In DNA form, the CDR3 reads TGTGCCAGCAGTGTATACCGGTCCTATAATTCACCCCTCCACTTT. Translation: CASSVYRSYNSPLHF. This chain links TRBV2 with TRBJ1-6; D unclear. Trimming cost V 4 bases and J 1 base, with 8 bases left between them. The CDR3 has 15 residues. CDR1 is SNHLY, CDR2 FYNNEI, per germline.